These 23 T cell receptor beta chains came from one sample sequenced in a study of T cells in localized non-small cell lung cancer. TCRdb's copy holds only in-frame clones and misses some; the assay was immunoSEQ multiplex PCR. Of 50,000 to 75,000 clones detected, 85% to 90% appear once; the ten largest clones hold 20% to 25%. The input for sequencing was peripheral blood, taken before any cancer treatment. The receptors originated from a man aged 40 to 69 with stage I squamous cell lung carcinoma.

The genes are TRBV12-2 and TRBJ2-2. TRBV12-2 is a documented pseudogene. The CDR3 is made up of 14 amino acids. CDR3 loop: CARVVQRAPGELFF. In DNA form, the CDR3 reads TGTGCAAGAGTAGTCCAAAGGGCTCCCGGGGAGCTGTTTTTT.

The gene calls are TRBV30 and TRBJ2-2; unclear D gene. The CDR3 loop spans 13 amino acids. Trimming stripped 4 bases from V and 9 bases from J, with 15 bases between. Per the germline V gene, CDR1 is GTSNPN and CDR2 is SVGIG (reference sequence). The chain's CDR3 is CAWKSPAPRELFF. The CDR3 DNA is TGTGCCTGGAAGTCCCCAGCCCCCCGGGAGCTGTTTTTT. Using reference TRBV30 and TRBJ2-2 for the parts outside the CDR3, the full variable domain is SQTIHQWPATLVQPVGSPLSLECTVEGTSNPNLYWYRQAAGRGLQLLFYSVGIGQISSEVPQNLSASRPQDRQFILSSKKLLLSDSGFYLCAWKSPAPRELFFGEGSRLTVL.

For this clone: Other DNA sequences in the same sample also yield this CDR3. The genes are TRBV29-1 and TRBJ2-2; 14 bases line up with TRBD2. This CDR3 spans 15 amino acids. Germline V gene sequence: CDR1 SQVTM, CDR2 ANQGSEA. V dropped 5 bases and J dropped 7; count of bases not matched to a gene: 6. In DNA form, the CDR3 reads TGCAGCGTTCACGCCGGACTAGCGGGAGGCGGGGAGCTGTTTTTT. Its translation is CSVHAGLAGGGELFF.

This chain uses TRBV9 with TRBJ2-1, with TRBD2 identical over 7 bases. Germline loops: CDR1 SGDLS, CDR2 YYNGEE. The CDR3 consists of 13 residues. V trimming: 5 bases; J trimming: 4 bases; junction bases outside the gene matches: 3. This CDR3 is CASRGSGYNEQFF. In DNA, the CDR3 is TGTGCCAGCAGGGGTAGCGGGTACAATGAGCAGTTCTTC.

The chain joins TRBV5-1 to TRBJ2-1, with TRBD1 matching 9 bases. The germline V gene encodes CDR1 SGHRS and CDR2 YFSETQ. With V trimmed by 0 bases and J by 7 bases, 8 bases remained unmatched. CDR3 length: 16 amino acids. For the CDR3, the DNA is TGCGCCAGCAGCTTGGCCAGGGGACAGGGATATAATGAGCAGTTCTTC. It specifies CASSLARGQGYNEQFF.

This chain joins TRBV6-5 and TRBJ2-7, with TRBD2 matching 14 bases. In germline, CDR1 is MNHEY, CDR2 SVGAGI. J was trimmed by 6 bases and V by 6 bases; bases with no gene match: 7. The CDR3 is made up of 15 amino acids. For the CDR3, the DNA is TGTGCCAGCAGGCAGGGACTAGCGGGAGTCGTCGAGCAGTACTTC. Protein product: CASRQGLAGVVEQYF.

The chain employs TRBV4-3 and TRBJ2-5; D uncertain. V shed 0 bases and J shed 4 bases, with 12 bases lying between them. This CDR3 comprises 15 residues. The germline gives CDR1 LGHNA, CDR2 YSLEER. This chain's CDR3 is CASSQERGSRETQYF. For the CDR3, the DNA is TGCGCCAGCAGCCAAGAACGAGGTTCGAGAGAGACCCAGTACTTC.

The V and J genes are TRBV28 and TRBJ2-1, with 7 bases that match TRBD2. V dropped 5 bases and J dropped 6; count of bases not matched to a gene: 4. The CDR3 is made up of 13 amino acids. CDR1 and CDR2 (germline): MDHEN, SYDVKM. CDR3 nucleotides: TGTGCCAGCAGTCCCGGGACTATCAATGAGCAGTTCTTC. It codes for CASSPGTINEQFF.

V usage is TRBV30 and J usage is TRBJ1-2; D is uncertain. V dropped 3 bases and J dropped 7 bases, with 9 bases sitting between them. Germline CDR1 reads GTSNPN; CDR2 reads SVGIG (reference sequence). The CDR3 length is 11 residues. The DNA of the CDR3 is TGTGCCTGGAGCTCGGTGGGTGGCTACACCTTC. Its protein is CAWSSVGGYTF.

CDR3 sequence (DNA): TGTGCCAGCAGCCAAGGTAGCGCGGAGTACTACGAGCAGTACTTC. Protein sequence: CASSQGSAEYYEQYF. J is TRBJ2-7 and V is TRBV14; the D gene is possibly TRBD2 (5 bases). The CDR3 is made up of 15 amino acids. Germline CDR1 reads SGHDN; CDR2 reads FVKESK. The V and J ends lost 1 base and 3 bases respectively, with 13 bases between them.

The genes are TRBV30 and TRBJ2-5; no reliable D call. V dropped 3 bases and J dropped 1 base, with 9 bases sitting between them. This CDR3 region has 13 residues. Germline V gives CDR1 GTSNPN, CDR2 SVGIG (reference sequence). CDR3 loop: CAWRAGPQETQYF. The CDR3, as DNA: TGTGCCTGGAGGGCCGGGCCCCAAGAGACCCAGTACTTC.

Remarks on this clone: The sample carries other DNA sequences with the same CDR3. The genes are TRBV5-1 and TRBJ2-3; D possibly corresponds to TRBD2 (6 bases). V was cut by 3 bases and J by 5 bases, with 7 bases left in between. From germline, CDR1 is SGHRS and CDR2 YFSETQ. This CDR3 has 12 amino acids. The CDR3 is CASSSGGDTQYF. The CDR3 DNA reads TGCGCCAGCAGCTCCGGGGGAGATACGCAGTATTTT.

The chain combines TRBV25-1 with TRBJ1-4; a weak D match, TRBD1 (5 bases). The CDR3 is 15 amino acids. Germline-derived CDR1 and CDR2 are MGHDK and SYGVNS. The V and J ends lost 4 bases and 6 bases respectively, with 15 bases between them. The CDR3 reads CASSVPTEKDEKLFF. CDR3 coding DNA: TGTGCCAGCAGTGTTCCGACAGAAAAGGATGAAAAACTGTTTTTT.

In the case of this clone: Compared with germline, one end of the junction differs, possibly owing to a read error. V gene TRBV4-3 combines with J gene TRBJ2-3; tentative D call: TRBD1 (5 bases). The length of the CDR3 is 11 residues. Germline V gene data show CDR1 as LGHNA and CDR2 as YSLEER. The CDR3 nucleotides read TGCGCCAGCAGCCAAGGGGGCTTTCAGAGTTTT. Protein sequence: CASSQGGFQSF.

The rearrangement uses TRBV28 and TRBJ2-3, with TRBD2 identical over 10 bases. V lost 5 bases to trimming and J lost 1 base; unmatched junction nucleotides: 9. The CDR3 sequence is 17 residues long. Per the germline V gene, CDR1 is MDHEN and CDR2 is SYDVKM. The CDR3 loop reads CASSPGVGLAGTDTQYF. CDR3 sequence (DNA): TGTGCCAGCAGTCCCGGAGTAGGACTAGCGGGCACAGATACGCAGTATTTT.

The gene calls are TRBV29-1 and TRBJ2-1, with 12 bases lining up with TRBD2. This CDR3 contains 12 residues. Per the germline V gene, CDR1 is SQVTM and CDR2 is ANQGSEA. V gave up 7 bases and J gave up 9 bases; unmatched junction bases: 4. This chain's CDR3 is CSGSSGRGEQFF. The DNA of the CDR3 is TGCAGCGGATCTAGCGGGAGGGGTGAGCAGTTCTTC.

The J gene is TRBJ1-1, the V gene TRBV5-1; perhaps TRBD1 as D (6 bases). Trimming pared 2 bases from V and 1 base from J, leaving 9 bases between. The CDR3 runs 14 residues. Germline loops: CDR1 SGHRS, CDR2 YFSETQ. Here the CDR3 reads CASSFRQENTEAFF. The CDR3 nucleotides are TGCGCCAGCAGCTTCCGACAGGAGAACACTGAAGCTTTCTTT.

CDR3 sequence: CASSIPGHPYEQYF. CDR3 sequence (DNA): TGTGCCAGCAGTATTCCGGGACACCCCTACGAGCAGTACTTC. This chain uses TRBV28 with TRBJ2-7, with a possible D match to TRBD1 (6 bases). The CDR3 loop spans 14 amino acids. Germline V CDR1 and CDR2: MDHEN, SYDVKM. V was clipped by 5 bases and J by 2 bases, with 13 bases between them.

The chain has TRBV6-4 and TRBJ2-3; no clear D. Germline V gives CDR1 MRHNA, CDR2 SNTAGT. Trimming cost V 6 bases and J 5 bases, with 6 bases left between them. The CDR3 is 11 amino acids. The CDR3: CASSNRDTQYF. CDR3 DNA sequence: TGTGCCAGCAGCAATCGAGATACGCAGTATTTT.

The chain joins TRBV11-3 to TRBJ2-1; either TRBD1 or TRBD2 may fit D (6 bases each). Trimming cost V 3 bases and J 4 bases, with 16 bases left between them. The CDR3 spans 16 residues. Germline V lookup: CDR1 SGHNT, CDR2 YENEEA. The DNA of the CDR3 is TGTGCCAGCAGCTTGGAGGGGGGTGGAGATTACAATGAGCAGTTCTTC. Translation gives CASSLEGGGDYNEQFF.

This chain joins TRBV9 and TRBJ1-1; the D is unclear. V was trimmed by 4 bases and J by 1 base, leaving 11 bases between them. The CDR3 totals 14 residues. Germline V gene data show CDR1 as SGDLS and CDR2 as YYNGEE. The CDR3 nucleotides are TGTGCCAGCAGCCCTCAGGCGGGGAACACTGAAGCTTTCTTT. This codes for CASSPQAGNTEAFF.

A single count supports this clone. The rearrangement uses TRBV6-1 and TRBJ1-1; no reliable D call. Germline CDR1 reads MNHNS; CDR2 reads SASEGT. CDR3 length equals 15 residues. Trimming pared 4 bases from V and 3 bases from J, leaving 15 bases between. CDR3 nucleotides: TGTGCCAGCAGTGCCAGGCCCGGGATGGACACTGAAGCTTTCTTT. Amino acid sequence: CASSARPGMDTEAFF.

This chain connects TRBV4-1 to TRBJ1-2, with D possibly matching TRBD1 (5 bases). Germline assignment: CDR1 MGHRA and CDR2 YSYEKL. With 0 bases removed from V and 5 bases from J, the gap between germline ends came to 16 bases. There are 16 residues in the CDR3. CDR3 in amino acids: CASSQDWTLDVYGYTF. Here the CDR3 DNA reads TGCGCCAGCAGCCAAGATTGGACACTCGATGTATATGGCTACACCTTC.